One TCR beta chain is described in this entry. Its antigen is still unknown. V was trimmed by 5 bases and J by 8 bases, leaving 12 bases between them. This CDR3 is 12 amino acids long. This entry belongs to a study of T cell responses to AZD1222 COVID-19 vaccine. Whole-study findings and limits: Spike-specific TCR breadth and depth went up after people got two AZD1222 doses.

Some clones are missing from TCRdb's copy, which holds only in-frame ones; the method was immunoSEQ multiplex PCR. Counted here are approximately 130,000 clones, roughly 90% occurring once; the ten biggest clones make up about 6%. Specimen: peripheral blood, collected 28 days after the second AZD1222 dose. The V gene is TRBV12-3 or TRBV12-4, the J gene TRBJ1-1; D gene unclear. The clonotype comes from an adult who received the AZD1222 COVID-19 vaccine. In nucleotides, the CDR3 is TGTGCCAGCAGTCCCGGCCCAAACGAAGCTTTCTTT. It specifies CASSPGPNEAFF.